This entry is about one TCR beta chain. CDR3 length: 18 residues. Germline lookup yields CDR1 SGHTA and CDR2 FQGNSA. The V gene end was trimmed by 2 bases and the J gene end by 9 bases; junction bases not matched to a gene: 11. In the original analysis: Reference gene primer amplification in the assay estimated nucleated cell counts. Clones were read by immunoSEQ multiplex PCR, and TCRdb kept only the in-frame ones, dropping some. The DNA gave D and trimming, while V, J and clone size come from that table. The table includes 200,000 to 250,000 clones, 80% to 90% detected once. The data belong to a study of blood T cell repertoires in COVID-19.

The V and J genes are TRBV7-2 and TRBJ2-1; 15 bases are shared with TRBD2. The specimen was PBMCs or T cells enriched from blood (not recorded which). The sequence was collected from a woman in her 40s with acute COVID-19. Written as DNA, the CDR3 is TGTGCCAGCAGCTTATTGCAAAGGACTAGCGGGAGGGATGGTGAGCAGTTCTTC. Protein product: CASSLLQRTSGRDGEQFF.